These T cell receptor beta chains were read from a single sample in a study of T cells in narcolepsy. Some clones are missing from TCRdb's copy, which holds only in-frame ones; the method was immunoSEQ multiplex PCR. Among fewer than 35,000 clones listed, 70% to 85% were seen once. The sequenced material came from CD45RA- memory CD4+ T cells from PBMCs. Receptor source: a human donor with narcolepsy. Both conserved end residues are part of each CDR3. The order of the fields is CDR3 DNA, CDR3 protein, D gene, V gene, clone size, J gene. A D gene is named only where the DNA matches it firmly. Clone size is given for some rows only: seen once, a few or many times, or a class if the clone is expanded.

CDR3 DNA: TGTGCCACCCTGGGGGTAGCTCGGAACATTCAGTACTTC
CDR3 protein: CATLGVARNIQYF
D gene: NA
V gene: TRBV6-5
clone size: NA
J gene: TRBJ2-4

CDR3 DNA: TGTGCCAACAGACAGGGGGCGAGCGATGAGCAGTTCTTC
CDR3 protein: CANRQGASDEQFF
D gene: TRBD1
V gene: TRBV10-3
clone size: NA
J gene: TRBJ2-1

CDR3 DNA: TGTGCCATCAGTGACTCGACGGGGCCCGCAGATACGCAGTATTTT
CDR3 protein: CAISDSTGPADTQYF
D gene: NA
V gene: TRBV10-3
clone size: NA
J gene: TRBJ2-3

CDR3 DNA: TGTGCCAGTAGTATAGAAGGGATTGGACAGCCCCAGCATTTT
CDR3 protein: CASSIEGIGQPQHF
D gene: NA
V gene: TRBV19
clone size: NA
J gene: TRBJ1-5

CDR3 DNA: TGTGCGAGTGCCTACCAAGAGACCCAGTACTTC
CDR3 protein: CASAYQETQYF
D gene: NA
V gene: TRBV19
clone size: NA
J gene: TRBJ2-5

CDR3 DNA: TGTGCCAGCAGTTCCCCCCGCCCTTCTGGAAACACCATATATTTT
CDR3 protein: CASSSPRPSGNTIYF
D gene: NA
V gene: TRBV28
clone size: NA
J gene: TRBJ1-3

CDR3 DNA: TGTGCCAGCAGTTATGAGGGTGTCTCTGGAAACACCATATATTTT
CDR3 protein: CASSYEGVSGNTIYF
D gene: NA
V gene: TRBV6-6
clone size: NA
J gene: TRBJ1-3

CDR3 DNA: TGTGCCAGCAGCTTACCTACCGGTAGCACTGAAGCTTTCTTT
CDR3 protein: CASSLPTGSTEAFF
D gene: NA
V gene: TRBV11-2
clone size: NA
J gene: TRBJ1-1

CDR3 DNA: TGTGCCAGCTCACCCGTTACAGGGTTTGAGGCTTTCTTT
CDR3 protein: CASSPVTGFEAFF
D gene: NA
V gene: TRBV18
clone size: NA
J gene: TRBJ1-1

CDR3 DNA: TGTGCCAGCAGCCTTGGACAAGGATCCTATAATTCACCCCTCCACTTT
CDR3 protein: CASSLGQGSYNSPLHF
D gene: NA
V gene: TRBV7-8
clone size: NA
J gene: TRBJ1-6

CDR3 DNA: TGTGCCAGCAGGGGACAGGAATGGGAGGAGACCCAGTACTTC
CDR3 protein: CASRGQEWEETQYF
D gene: TRBD1
V gene: TRBV2
clone size: NA
J gene: TRBJ2-5

CDR3 DNA: TGTGCCAGCAGTCGGGACAGGTTTGGAAAACTGTTTTTT
CDR3 protein: CASSRDRFGKLFF
D gene: TRBD1
V gene: TRBV27
clone size: NA
J gene: TRBJ1-4

CDR3 DNA: TGTGCCAGCAGTTATACCTCGACAGCCCAGGGGACCCAGTACTTC
CDR3 protein: CASSYTSTAQGTQYF
D gene: NA
V gene: TRBV27
clone size: NA
J gene: TRBJ2-5

CDR3 DNA: TGTGCCAGCCAAGCCCATAGGGTAGAACATCGGGGCTACACCTTC
CDR3 protein: CASQAHRVEHRGYTF
D gene: NA
V gene: TRBV19
clone size: NA
J gene: TRBJ1-2

CDR3 DNA: TGTGCCAGCAGTTACTCGATTCGGGGAGTTGACGGCTACACCTTC
CDR3 protein: CASSYSIRGVDGYTF
D gene: NA
V gene: TRBV6-6
clone size: NA
J gene: TRBJ1-2

CDR3 DNA: TGTGCCAGCAGTCGGGGCCACAATGAGCGGTTCTTC
CDR3 protein: CASSRGHNERFF
D gene: NA
V gene: TRBV28
clone size: NA
J gene: TRBJ2-1

CDR3 DNA: TGTGCTAGCAGCCTCCTCGGGGATACCGGGGAGCTGTTTTTT
CDR3 protein: CASSLLGDTGELFF
D gene: NA
V gene: TRBV7-7
clone size: NA
J gene: TRBJ2-2

CDR3 DNA: TGTGCCAGCAGTCCCCGCCGGACAGGGGGCTACGAGCAGTACTTC
CDR3 protein: CASSPRRTGGYEQYF
D gene: TRBD1
V gene: TRBV28
clone size: few
J gene: TRBJ2-7

CDR3 DNA: TGCAGTGCCCCGACGGGTATGAGGCAGTACTTC
CDR3 protein: CSAPTGMRQYF
D gene: NA
V gene: TRBV20-1
clone size: NA
J gene: TRBJ2-7

CDR3 DNA: TGCGCCAGCAGCTTGGAGGGGGAGGCCGGGGAGCTGTTTTTT
CDR3 protein: CASSLEGEAGELFF
D gene: NA
V gene: TRBV5-1
clone size: NA
J gene: TRBJ2-2

CDR3 DNA: TGTGCCAGCAGTGAGATGGTTCAGCCCCAGCATTTT
CDR3 protein: CASSEMVQPQHF
D gene: NA
V gene: TRBV2
clone size: NA
J gene: TRBJ1-5

CDR3 DNA: TGTGCCAGCTCGAAGGTAGTTAATCAGCCCCAGCATTTT
CDR3 protein: CASSKVVNQPQHF
D gene: NA
V gene: TRBV18
clone size: once
J gene: TRBJ1-5

CDR3 DNA: TGTGCCAGCAGCTCCCCAGGGACTCAGCAGTTCTTC
CDR3 protein: CASSSPGTQQFF
D gene: NA
V gene: TRBV7-3
clone size: few
J gene: TRBJ2-1

CDR3 DNA: TGTGCCATCAGTGAGTCGTCTACAGGGCTCAACGAGCAGTACTTC
CDR3 protein: CAISESSTGLNEQYF
D gene: NA
V gene: TRBV10-3
clone size: NA
J gene: TRBJ2-7

CDR3 DNA: TGCAGCGTTGAAAGCGTTCTAAAGGAGCAGTTCTTC
CDR3 protein: CSVESVLKEQFF
D gene: NA
V gene: TRBV29-1
clone size: NA
J gene: TRBJ2-1

CDR3 DNA: TGTGCCAGCAGTGGCACTCCCTGGCCGGAGACCCAGTACTTC
CDR3 protein: CASSGTPWPETQYF
D gene: NA
V gene: TRBV6-1
clone size: NA
J gene: TRBJ2-5

CDR3 DNA: TGCGCCAGCAGCTCGGGTTCAGGGACAGAAGAGACCCAGTACTTC
CDR3 protein: CASSSGSGTEETQYF
D gene: TRBD1
V gene: TRBV5-1
clone size: NA
J gene: TRBJ2-5

CDR3 DNA: TGTGCCAGCAGCCTGTATGGGCGGGGGCAAAATGAGCAGTTCTTC
CDR3 protein: CASSLYGRGQNEQFF
D gene: NA
V gene: TRBV7-2
clone size: NA
J gene: TRBJ2-1

CDR3 DNA: TGTGCCACCTCAGGGCCTGGTGGAAGGGAAGCCAACGTCCTGACTTTC
CDR3 protein: CATSGPGGREANVLTF
D gene: NA
V gene: TRBV28
clone size: NA
J gene: TRBJ2-6

CDR3 DNA: TGTGCCAGCAGTTTAGACGGGTTTAGCAATCAGCCCCAGCATTTT
CDR3 protein: CASSLDGFSNQPQHF
D gene: NA
V gene: TRBV28
clone size: NA
J gene: TRBJ1-5

CDR3 DNA: TGTGCCACCTCCTCCGGGGGATGGTATGGCTACACCTTC
CDR3 protein: CATSSGGWYGYTF
D gene: NA
V gene: TRBV10-3
clone size: NA
J gene: TRBJ1-2

CDR3 DNA: TGTGCCAGCAGTACAGACAGGGGGCGCGGGGGCTACACCTTC
CDR3 protein: CASSTDRGRGGYTF
D gene: TRBD1
V gene: TRBV6-5
clone size: NA
J gene: TRBJ1-2

CDR3 DNA: TGCGCCAGCAGTGTCGTTCCATTTCAGGGGGCAGCTCAGCCCCAGCATTTT
CDR3 protein: CASSVVPFQGAAQPQHF
D gene: TRBD1
V gene: TRBV10-1
clone size: few
J gene: TRBJ1-5

CDR3 DNA: TGTGCCAGCTCGCCCGCCGCGGGCGGGGAGCTGTTTTTT
CDR3 protein: CASSPAAGGELFF
D gene: NA
V gene: TRBV18
clone size: NA
J gene: TRBJ2-2

CDR3 DNA: TGTGCCAGCTCAACAATGAACACTGAAGCTTTCTTT
CDR3 protein: CASSTMNTEAFF
D gene: NA
V gene: TRBV18
clone size: NA
J gene: TRBJ1-1

CDR3 DNA: TGTGCCAGCAGTCGACGACAGGGGACGAGCTCCTACAATGAGCAGTTCTTC
CDR3 protein: CASSRRQGTSSYNEQFF
D gene: TRBD1
V gene: TRBV7-3
clone size: NA
J gene: TRBJ2-1

CDR3 DNA: TGTGCCAGCAGCCTTGAAGACTGGGGGGGTACTGAAGCTTTCTTT
CDR3 protein: CASSLEDWGGTEAFF
D gene: NA
V gene: TRBV7-9
clone size: NA
J gene: TRBJ1-1

CDR3 DNA: TGTGCCAGCAGCCCTCTTGGGGCCAACGTCCTGACTTTC
CDR3 protein: CASSPLGANVLTF
D gene: NA
V gene: TRBV6-5
clone size: NA
J gene: TRBJ2-6

CDR3 DNA: TGTGCCTGGAATTCGAAACAGGGATCCGAAAAACTGTTTTTT
CDR3 protein: CAWNSKQGSEKLFF
D gene: NA
V gene: TRBV30
clone size: NA
J gene: TRBJ1-4

CDR3 DNA: TGTGCCAGCAGTTCCGGACAGGGAGGGACGAATGGCTACACCTTC
CDR3 protein: CASSSGQGGTNGYTF
D gene: TRBD1
V gene: TRBV6-5
clone size: NA
J gene: TRBJ1-2

CDR3 DNA: TGTGCCATCACCCCTGAGGACAGACTGGGGGAGCTGTTTTTT
CDR3 protein: CAITPEDRLGELFF
D gene: NA
V gene: TRBV10-3
clone size: NA
J gene: TRBJ2-2

CDR3 DNA: TGTGCCTGGAGTGCAGGGACTGGAAACACCATATATTTT
CDR3 protein: CAWSAGTGNTIYF
D gene: NA
V gene: TRBV30
clone size: NA
J gene: TRBJ1-3